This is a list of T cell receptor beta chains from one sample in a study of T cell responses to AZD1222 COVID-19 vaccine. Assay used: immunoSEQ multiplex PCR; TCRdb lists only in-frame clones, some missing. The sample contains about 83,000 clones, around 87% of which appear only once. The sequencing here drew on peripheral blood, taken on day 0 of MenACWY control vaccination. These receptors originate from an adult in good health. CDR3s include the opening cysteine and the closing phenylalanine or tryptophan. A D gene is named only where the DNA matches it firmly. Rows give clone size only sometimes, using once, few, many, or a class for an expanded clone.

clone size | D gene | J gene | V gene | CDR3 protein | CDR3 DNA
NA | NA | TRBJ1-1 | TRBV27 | CASSFRGLGEAFF | TGTGCCAGCAGCTTCAGGGGTCTGGGTGAAGCTTTCTTT
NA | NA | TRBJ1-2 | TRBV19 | CASSRQGRGWYGYTF | TGTGCCAGTAGTAGGCAGGGCAGAGGCTGGTATGGCTACACCTTC
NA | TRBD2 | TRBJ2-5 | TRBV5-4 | CASSSELAGIETQYF | TGTGCCAGCAGCTCAGAACTAGCGGGGATAGAGACCCAGTACTTC
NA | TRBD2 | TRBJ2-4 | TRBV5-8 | CASSLPSGGIQYF | TGTGCCAGCAGCCTCCCGAGCGGGGGCATTCAGTACTTC
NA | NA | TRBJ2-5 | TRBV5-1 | CASSLEGSETQYF | TGCGCCAGCAGCTTGGAGGGGTCGGAGACCCAGTACTTC
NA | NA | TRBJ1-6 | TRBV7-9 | CASSPPPTQGRGSPLHF | TGTGCCAGCAGCCCACCCCCTACTCAGGGTCGGGGTTCACCCCTCCACTTT
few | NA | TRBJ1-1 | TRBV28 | CASSFRVVEAFF | TGTGCCAGCAGTTTCCGAGTCGTAGAAGCTTTCTTT
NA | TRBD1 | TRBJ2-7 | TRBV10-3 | CAISYGQGVLGEQYF | TGTGCCATCAGTTATGGACAGGGAGTTTTGGGAGAGCAGTACTTC
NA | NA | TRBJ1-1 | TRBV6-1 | CASSDKVRGLQVAVNTEAFF | TGTGCCAGCAGTGATAAGGTCCGGGGCTTGCAGGTCGCCGTGAACACTGAAGCTTTCTTT
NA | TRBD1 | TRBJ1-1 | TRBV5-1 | CASSTLQGEGTEAFF | TGCGCCAGCAGCACACTACAGGGGGAGGGTACTGAAGCTTTCTTT
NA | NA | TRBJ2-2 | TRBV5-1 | CASKVGRSGDTGELFF | TGCGCCAGCAAAGTTGGACGCTCTGGGGACACCGGGGAGCTGTTTTTT
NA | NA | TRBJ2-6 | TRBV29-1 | CSVSTGRSGANVLTF | TGCAGCGTCTCGACTGGACGCTCTGGGGCCAACGTCCTGACTTTC
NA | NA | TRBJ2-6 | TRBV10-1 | CASSSGSGANVLTF | TGCGCCAGCAGTTCGGGTTCCGGGGCCAACGTCCTGACTTTC
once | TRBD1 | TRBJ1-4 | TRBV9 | CASSVAPTGQGQEKLFF | TGTGCCAGCAGCGTAGCCCCAACCGGACAGGGCCAGGAAAAACTGTTTTTT
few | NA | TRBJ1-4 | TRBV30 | CAWRAGIATNEKLFF | TGTGCCTGGAGGGCTGGAATTGCAACTAATGAAAAACTGTTTTTT
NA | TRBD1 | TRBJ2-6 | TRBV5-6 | CASSLTWTGGAGANVLTF | TGTGCCAGCAGTTTAACTTGGACAGGGGGCGCTGGGGCCAACGTCCTGACTTTC
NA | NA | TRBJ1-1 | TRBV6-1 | CATTVAFF | TGTGCCACGACGGTAGCTTTCTTT
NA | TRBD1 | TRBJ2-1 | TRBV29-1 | CSALGSRGLGEQFF | TGCAGCGCCCTGGGGTCCAGGGGGCTTGGTGAGCAGTTCTTC
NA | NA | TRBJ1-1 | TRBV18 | CASSPRLTGSEAFF | TGTGCCAGCTCCCCCAGATTGACAGGTTCAGAAGCTTTCTTT
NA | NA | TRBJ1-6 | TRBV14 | CASSQGEGYSPLHF | TGTGCCAGCAGCCAAGGTGAAGGGTATTCACCCCTCCACTTT
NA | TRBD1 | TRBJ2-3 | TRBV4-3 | CASSQSPSGQITDTQYF | TGCGCCAGCAGCCAATCCCCCTCGGGACAGATCACAGATACGCAGTATTTT
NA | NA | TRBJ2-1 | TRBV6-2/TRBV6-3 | CASSSELRGGYNEQFF | TGTGCCAGCAGTTCCGAACTCAGGGGCGGTTACAATGAGCAGTTCTTC
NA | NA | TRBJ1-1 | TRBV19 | CASSIIGIEAFF | TGTGCCAGTAGTATAATCGGGATTGAAGCTTTCTTT
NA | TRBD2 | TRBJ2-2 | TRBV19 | CASSRPAGGPGELFF | TGTGCCAGTAGTCGCCCGGCGGGGGGTCCCGGGGAGCTGTTTTTT
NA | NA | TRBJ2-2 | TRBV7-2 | CASSSYPGRGELFF | TGTGCCAGCAGCTCCTATCCGGGGAGGGGGGAGCTGTTTTTT
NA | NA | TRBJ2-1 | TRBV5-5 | CASSLAGRGPYNEQFF | TGTGCCAGCAGCTTGGCCGGCAGGGGACCCTACAATGAGCAGTTCTTC
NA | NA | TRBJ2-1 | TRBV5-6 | CASSSYRVRYNEQFF | TGTGCCAGCAGCTCATACAGGGTCAGGTACAATGAGCAGTTCTTC
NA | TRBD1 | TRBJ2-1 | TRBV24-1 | CATSDDRGLYNEQFF | TGTGCCACCAGTGACGACAGGGGCCTCTACAATGAGCAGTTCTTC
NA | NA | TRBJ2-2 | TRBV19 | CASSTGGMPNTGELFF | TGTGCCAGTAGTACGGGCGGGATGCCGAACACCGGGGAGCTGTTTTTT
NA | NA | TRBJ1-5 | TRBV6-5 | CASRKTGLNQPQHF | TGTGCCAGCAGAAAAACAGGGTTGAACCAGCCCCAGCATTTT
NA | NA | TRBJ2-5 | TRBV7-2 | CASSLARGETQYF | TGTGCCAGCAGCTTAGCGAGGGGAGAGACCCAGTACTTC
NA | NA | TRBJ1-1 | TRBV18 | CASSPPSGIGGKNTEAFF | TGTGCCAGCTCACCACCATCGGGTATTGGCGGAAAGAACACTGAAGCTTTCTTT
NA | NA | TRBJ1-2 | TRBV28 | CASSRTDYGYTF | TGTGCCAGCAGTCGGACAGACTATGGCTACACCTTC
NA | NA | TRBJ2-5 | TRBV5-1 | CASTSPRTEGTQYF | TGCGCCAGCACATCTCCCCGCACCGAAGGGACCCAGTACTTC
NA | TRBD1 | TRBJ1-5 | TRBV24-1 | CATSGNPGTGGNQPQHF | TGTGCCACCAGTGGAAATCCCGGGACAGGGGGAAATCAGCCCCAGCATTTT
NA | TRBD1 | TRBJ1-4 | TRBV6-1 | CASSEVTGANEKLFF | TGTGCCAGCAGTGAAGTGACAGGGGCTAATGAAAAACTGTTTTTT
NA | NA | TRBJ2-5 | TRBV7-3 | CASRPAGREETQYF | TGTGCCAGCAGACCGGCGGGTCGAGAAGAGACCCAGTACTTC
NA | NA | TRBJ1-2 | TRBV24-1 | CATSDHDSYGYTF | TGTGCCACCAGTGACCACGACAGCTATGGCTACACCTTC
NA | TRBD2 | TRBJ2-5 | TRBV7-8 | CASSGLAEETQYF | TGTGCCAGCAGCGGACTAGCCGAAGAGACCCAGTACTTC
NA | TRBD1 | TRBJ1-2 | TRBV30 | CAWRVGTAYGYTF | TGTGCCTGGAGAGTTGGGACAGCATATGGCTACACCTTC
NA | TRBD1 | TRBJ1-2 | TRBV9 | CASSTTGGSNYGYTF | TGTGCCAGCAGCACGACAGGGGGCTCTAACTATGGCTACACCTTC
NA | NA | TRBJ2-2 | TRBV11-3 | CASSLAGMRAGELFF | TGTGCCAGCAGCTTAGCGGGAATGAGGGCCGGGGAGCTGTTTTTT
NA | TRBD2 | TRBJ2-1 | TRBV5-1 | CASSLVGGRAANEQFF | TGCGCCAGCAGCTTGGTAGGCGGGAGGGCCGCGAATGAGCAGTTCTTC
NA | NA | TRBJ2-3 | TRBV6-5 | CASNRDGSTDTQYF | TGTGCCAGCAACCGGGACGGATCCACAGATACGCAGTATTTT
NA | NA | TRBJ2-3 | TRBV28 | CASSLTATDTQYF | TGTGCCAGCAGTTTAACAGCCACAGATACGCAGTATTTT
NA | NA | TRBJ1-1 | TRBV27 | CASSRQSNAEAFF | TGTGCCAGCAGTAGACAGTCGAACGCTGAAGCTTTCTTT
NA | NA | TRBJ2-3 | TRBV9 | CASSARTASTDTQYF | TGTGCCAGCAGCGCTAGGACAGCCAGCACAGATACGCAGTATTTT
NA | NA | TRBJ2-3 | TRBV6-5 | CASSYSGVTSTDTQYF | TGTGCCAGCAGTTACTCTGGGGTAACTAGCACAGATACGCAGTATTTT
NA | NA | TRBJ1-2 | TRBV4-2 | CASSQDRTYDYGYTF | TGTGCCAGCAGCCAAGATAGAACTTACGACTATGGCTACACCTTC
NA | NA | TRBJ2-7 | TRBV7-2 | CASTLGGTGAEQYF | TGTGCCAGCACCCTAGGAGGGACGGGGGCCGAGCAGTACTTC
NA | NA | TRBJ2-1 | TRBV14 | CASSQVRSVNEQFF | TGTGCCAGCAGCCAAGTCAGGTCAGTCAATGAGCAGTTCTTC
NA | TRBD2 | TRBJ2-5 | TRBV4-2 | CASSAQRGSQETQYF | TGTGCCAGCAGCGCCCAGCGCGGGAGTCAAGAGACCCAGTACTTC
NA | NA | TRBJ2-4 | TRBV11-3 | CASSLVVGDIQYF | TGTGCCAGCAGCTTAGTGGTGGGGGACATTCAGTACTTC
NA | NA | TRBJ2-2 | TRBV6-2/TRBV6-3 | CASSYPRGFPGELFF | TGTGCCAGCAGTTACCCCAGGGGTTTTCCCGGGGAGCTGTTTTTT
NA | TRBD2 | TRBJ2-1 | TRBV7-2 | CASSSGLAGVYEQFF | TGTGCCAGCAGTTCGGGACTAGCGGGAGTATATGAGCAGTTCTTC